This T cell receptor beta chain was sequenced during a study of blood T cell repertoires in COVID-19. Clones were sequenced by immunoSEQ multiplex PCR, and TCRdb holds only the in-frame ones, with some missing. The profile shows 97,000 or so clones, roughly 87% of them singletons. The germline V gene encodes CDR1 MNHNS and CDR2 SASEGT. The CDR3 consists of 16 residues. Trimming pared 4 bases from V and 5 bases from J, leaving 18 bases between. The sequenced sample consisted of peripheral blood. This TCR derives from a woman aged 50 to 60 with COVID-19, enrolled during active disease. The chain has TRBV6-1 and TRBJ2-1; D possibly corresponds to TRBD1 (5 bases). The CDR3 spells CASSGRVIGQNNEQFF. The CDR3 DNA sequence: TGTGCCAGCAGTGGCAGGGTAATAGGGCAGAACAATGAGCAGTTCTTC.